This T cell receptor (beta chain) derives from a study of T cell repertoires in cytomegalovirus infection. Overall study context: Indications of both CMV infection and matching HLA type were provided by public TCR beta signatures. Study-level points and caveats: The response measured ex vivo was dominated by TCR beta clonotypes (HLA-C-restricted and CMV-specific). People with CMV and the relevant HLA were identified by cumulative public TCR beta family frequency.

MiXCR, run by TCRdb on the reads, gives a single entry per CDR3 protein. The table lists 200,000 to 300,000 distinct CDR3 sequences, over 9% of them singletons, with 1.5% to 2% in the top ten. V lost 7 bases and J lost 2; bases outside the gene matches: 8. The CDR3 has 15 amino acids. Looked up from germline, CDR1 is MNHEY and CDR2 is SVGEGT. Of note for this clonotype: Its antigen is unknown.

What was sequenced was PBMCs. This chain joins TRBV6-2 or TRBV6-3 and TRBJ2-1; 7 bases fit TRBD2. The sequence derives from a human donor in good health (CMV status not recorded). Some clones in this sample may be carry-over from other donors' samples. CDR3 protein: CASTPSLAAYNEQFF. Here the CDR3 DNA reads TGTGCCAGCACCCCATCCCTAGCGGCCTACAATGAGCAGTTCTTC.